The present TCR beta chain was sequenced within a study of OX40 agonist ivuxolimab in advanced cancers. The CDR3 has 13 residues. Germline-derived CDR1 and CDR2 are SEHNR and FQNEAQ (reference sequence). V lost 4 bases and J 4 bases, leaving 10 bases between the germline ends. TCRdb's table, derived via immunoSEQ multiplex PCR, lists solely in-frame clones and lacks some. The data show fewer than 15,000 clones, around 80% seen once. The gene calls are TRBV7-9 and TRBJ1-1, with no clear D. This TCR was sampled from an adult with an advanced solid tumor such as melanoma, head and neck, liver or kidney cancer. Material: CD4+ or CD8+ T cells sorted from blood, obtained in a trial of the OX40 agonist ivuxolimab. The CDR3 here is CASSSRKRTEAFF. In DNA form, the CDR3 reads TGTGCCAGCAGCTCCAGGAAGCGCACTGAAGCTTTCTTT. Combining the CDR3 with reference TRBV7-9 and TRBJ1-1 gives the whole variable domain DTGVSQNPRHKITKRGQNVTFRCDPISEHNRLYWYRQTLGQGPEFLTYFQNEAQLEKSRLLSDRFSAERPKGSFSTLEIQRTEQGDSAMYLCASSSRKRTEAFFGQGTRLTVV.